Listed below are T cell receptor beta chains from one sample, sequenced in a study of metastatic and nonmetastatic thyroid tumors. TCRdb re-analyzed the PCR reads using MiXCR. The sample records fewer than 11,000 clones, 32% being singletons. Sequenced input: tumor tissue. Source of these receptors: a female donor with papillary thyroid cancer or a benign thyroid nodule (not recorded which). Some clones in this sample may be carry-over from other donors' samples. Each CDR3 is given with its conserved first and last residue. A D gene is named only where the DNA matches it firmly.

V	D	CDR3
TRBV6-2/TRBV6-3	NA	CASSYAESYEQYF
TRBV28	TRBD2	CASRAGGVFYNEQFF
TRBV12-3/TRBV12-4	NA	CASSLGVAKNIQYF
TRBV20-1	NA	CSAIVVVTQYF
TRBV10-3	TRBD2	CAISDTKAGVTDTQYF
TRBV27	TRBD2	CASSQARGSSGELFF
TRBV7-2	NA	CASSLKLGEAWEQYF
TRBV20-1	NA	CSARDGKGSDGYTF
TRBV6-5	NA	CASSYSGDGTQYF
TRBV3-1	NA	CASSHQGNNEQFF
TRBV20-1	NA	CSAKTLGTSGEQYF
TRBV6-1	TRBD2	CASSIGLAGATDTQYF
TRBV11-3	NA	CASSLGHGKNIQYF
TRBV28	TRBD2	CASSSSGMNTGELFF
TRBV6-1	TRBD2	CASTGTSGNREQFF
TRBV10-3	NA	CAIGERAPYEQYF
TRBV12-3/TRBV12-4	TRBD2	CASSPGTTPFF
TRBV14	NA	CASSQEVMSSYEQYF
TRBV3-1	NA	CASSSGTIPSYEQYF
TRBV20-1	TRBD2	CSHELAGTYEQYF
TRBV27	TRBD1	CASRSIDRVTVELFF
TRBV4-1	TRBD1	CASSERWHRGAYEQYF
TRBV20-1	NA	CSATRGQAHNEQFF
TRBV6-1	TRBD1	CASSQGTGEYF
TRBV11-2	TRBD2	CASSLGLGTSDFYEQYF
TRBV12-5	NA	CASWQALYEQFF
TRBV3-1	NA	CASRTDGDYPGELFF
TRBV14	NA	CASSSRHQETQYF
TRBV24-1	NA	CATSGSWGIATGELFF
TRBV4-3	NA	CASSQEKGAYYGYTF
TRBV6-1	TRBD2	CASSSPSGRGSQETQYF
TRBV7-6	TRBD2	CASSLAGPDGLAGEPYNEQFF
TRBV7-2	NA	CASISDGYTGELFF
TRBV4-1	TRBD2	CASSQDPTGVGGGRSTYNEQFF
TRBV4-2	NA	CASSHEGMGVTQYF
TRBV9	TRBD1	CASSGAAGTGYGYTF
TRBV6-6	TRBD1	CASSSFPNRGRPGANVLTF
TRBV28	NA	CASSLVDKSYEQYF
TRBV6-1	NA	CASSVDRGQPQHF
TRBV20-1	NA	CSARGGAGANVLTF